A selection of T cell receptor beta chains follows, all from one sample in a study of cytomegalovirus exposure and HLA in healthy donors. Profiled with immunoSEQ multiplex PCR; TCRdb holds only in-frame clones, not every one. Of roughly 200,000 clones detected, around a tenth appear once; the ten largest clones hold 1% to 1.5%. Material for sequencing was PBMCs. The receptors were sampled from a woman under 40 in good health and CMV-seropositive. CDR3s include the opening cysteine and the closing phenylalanine or tryptophan. A D gene is named only where the DNA matches it firmly. Clone size is given for some rows only: seen once, a few or many times, or a class if the clone is expanded.

D	J	V	size	CDR3	DNA
NA	TRBJ1-2	TRBV2	NA	CASRRGLNGYTF	TGTGCCAGCAGGCGGGGGCTCAATGGCTACACCTTC
TRBD1	TRBJ2-7	TRBV5-6	few	CASSPGTGAEQYF	TGTGCCAGCAGCCCCGGGACAGGGGCCGAGCAGTACTTC
NA	TRBJ1-1	TRBV30	NA	CAWTRAAVGKTEAFF	TGTGCCTGGACCAGGGCGGCGGTAGGGAAAACTGAAGCTTTCTTC
NA	TRBJ1-1	TRBV18	NA	CASSPRYTFMNTEAFF	TGTGCCAGCTCACCCAGGTATACTTTTATGAACACTGAAGCTTTCTTT
NA	TRBJ1-2	TRBV5-6	NA	CASSSGTRSSGYTF	TGTGCCAGCAGCTCCGGGACACGATCGAGTGGCTACACCTTC
NA	TRBJ2-1	TRBV9	NA	CASSPRFQGEQFF	TGTGCCAGCAGCCCCCGGTTCCAGGGTGAGCAGTTCTTC
NA	TRBJ2-1	TRBV2	NA	CASSDLTNEQFF	TGTGCCAGCAGTGACCTAACCAATGAGCAGTTCTTC
NA	TRBJ1-2	TRBV2	few	CASSEQGMGGGYTF	TGTGCCAGCAGTGAACAGGGGATGGGTGGCGGCTACACCTTC
NA	TRBJ1-3	TRBV9	NA	CASSPISGSSGNTIYF	TGTGCCAGCAGCCCCATCAGCGGGTCCTCAGGAAACACCATATATTTT
NA	TRBJ2-7	TRBV4-1	few	CASSQDWRSRYEQYF	TGCGCCAGCAGCCAAGATTGGAGAAGTCGCTACGAGCAGTACTTC
TRBD2	TRBJ2-3	TRBV12-5	NA	CASGLAHLAGGRRDTQYF	TGTGCTAGTGGTTTAGCTCATCTTGCGGGGGGCCGGAGAGATACGCAGTATTTT
TRBD1	TRBJ2-7	TRBV27	few	CASSPQGVPYEQYF	TGTGCCAGCAGTCCCCAGGGGGTCCCCTACGAGCAGTACTTC
TRBD1	TRBJ1-1	TRBV5-1	few	CASSLRTGGLGTEAFF	TGCGCCAGCAGCTTGCGGACAGGGGGGTTGGGCACTGAAGCTTTCTTT
TRBD1	TRBJ1-2	TRBV15	NA	CATRVDRANYGYTF	TGTGCCACCAGAGTGGACAGGGCCAACTATGGCTACACCTTC
NA	TRBJ2-7	TRBV18	few	CASSPTSGTPPYEQYF	TGTGCCAGCTCCCCTACGTCCGGGACACCGCCCTACGAGCAGTACTTC
NA	TRBJ2-5	TRBV9	NA	CASSVDPGGWETQYF	TGTGCCAGCAGCGTAGATCCGGGGGGCTGGGAGACCCAGTACTTC
TRBD1	TRBJ2-7	TRBV6-5	NA	CASSLGTGSSYEQYF	TGTGCCAGCAGTCTTGGGACAGGGAGCTCCTACGAGCAGTACTTC
TRBD1	TRBJ2-5	TRBV6-5	NA	CASSYPDRHGRETQYF	TGTGCCAGCAGTTACCCGGACAGGCATGGACGGGAGACCCAGTACTTC
NA	TRBJ2-5	TRBV7-9	NA	CASSPGHIQETQYF	TGTGCCAGCAGCCCGGGACACATACAAGAGACCCAGTACTTC
TRBD1	TRBJ2-1	TRBV7-3	NA	CASSLGQGVNEQFF	TGTGCCAGCAGCTTAGGACAGGGGGTTAATGAGCAGTTCTTC
TRBD2	TRBJ2-5	TRBV6-6	few	CASSIAGLIQETQYF	TGTGCCAGCAGCATAGCGGGACTGATTCAAGAGACCCAGTACTTC
TRBD1	TRBJ2-7	TRBV10-1	few	CASSAGQSDYEQYF	TGCGCCAGCAGTGCGGGACAGTCAGACTACGAGCAGTACTTC
NA	TRBJ1-1	TRBV11-3	NA	CASSLAVNTEAFF	TGTGCCAGCAGCTTGGCAGTAAACACTGAAGCTTTCTTT
NA	TRBJ1-1	TRBV11-2	NA	CASSQQRNTEAFF	TGTGCCAGCAGCCAACAGAGAAACACTGAAGCTTTCTTT
NA	TRBJ2-7	TRBV5-6	few	CASSKDPFLASRYEQYF	TGTGCCAGCAGCAAGGACCCGTTCCTAGCTTCCAGGTACGAGCAGTACTTC
NA	TRBJ2-7	TRBV6-5	few	CASSKGSSYEQYF	TGTGCCAGCAGTAAGGGGTCATCCTACGAGCAGTACTTC
NA	TRBJ1-1	TRBV18	NA	CASSPADSSNTEAFF	TGTGCCAGCTCACCGGCGGACAGTTCGAACACTGAAGCTTTCTTT
NA	TRBJ1-1	TRBV29-1	NA	CSVDRGLNTEAFF	TGCAGCGTTGACAGGGGTCTGAACACTGAAGCTTTCTTT
NA	TRBJ2-3	TRBV19	few	CASSTGEGRSTDTQYF	TGTGCCAGTAGTACGGGGGAAGGGCGAAGCACAGATACGCAGTATTTT
NA	TRBJ2-3	TRBV7-2	NA	CASSLSQRISTDTQYF	TGTGCCAGCAGCTTATCCCAGCGGATTAGCACAGATACGCAGTATTTT
NA	TRBJ2-7	TRBV5-1	few	CASSLGAGGGFTYEQYF	TGCGCCAGCAGCTTGGGGGCCGGGGGAGGATTTACCTACGAGCAGTACTTC
TRBD1	TRBJ2-7	TRBV6-5	few	CASSHNRGSSYEQYF	TGTGCCAGCAGTCACAACAGGGGGAGCTCCTACGAGCAGTACTTC
NA	TRBJ1-1	TRBV5-4	NA	CASSHGQRDTEAFF	TGTGCCAGCAGCCACGGACAGAGGGACACTGAAGCTTTCTTT
TRBD1	TRBJ2-2	TRBV7-3	few	CASKWDRNTGELFF	TGTGCCAGTAAGTGGGACAGAAACACCGGGGAGCTGTTTTTT
TRBD1	TRBJ1-2	TRBV2	few	CASIGRDRGSYGYTF	TGTGCCAGCATAGGGAGGGACAGGGGATCCTATGGCTACACCTTC
TRBD2	TRBJ2-1	TRBV2	NA	CASIRLAGESYEQFF	TGTGCCAGCATTCGGCTAGCGGGAGAATCCTATGAGCAGTTCTTC
NA	TRBJ2-7	TRBV5-1	few	CASSSIPGADGVEQYF	TGCGCCAGCAGTTCAATTCCGGGAGCCGATGGTGTTGAGCAGTACTTC
NA	TRBJ2-7	TRBV14	NA	CASSLFWGENEQYF	TGTGCCAGCAGCCTGTTTTGGGGGGAGAACGAGCAGTACTTC
TRBD2	TRBJ2-2	TRBV4-1	few	CASSQYLGTSGNTGELFF	TGCGCCAGCAGCCAATACCTTGGGACTAGCGGAAACACCGGGGAGCTGTTTTTT
TRBD1	TRBJ2-5	TRBV5-1	NA	CASSFLAGGRETQYF	TGCGCCAGCAGCTTTCTAGCAGGGGGCCGGGAGACCCAGTACTTC
NA	TRBJ2-7	TRBV4-1	few	CASSHPRGEVYEQYF	TGCGCCAGCAGCCATCCGCGGGGTGAAGTTTACGAGCAGTACTTC
NA	TRBJ2-7	TRBV12-1	few	CASSPLTRGSYEQYF	TGTGCCAGCAGCCCGTTGACAAGGGGGTCCTACGAGCAGTACTTC
TRBD2	TRBJ2-7	TRBV9	few	CASSSGGGYEQYF	TGTGCCAGCAGCTCCGGGGGAGGGTACGAGCAGTACTTC
NA	TRBJ1-1	TRBV5-6	NA	CASSLRQRVPEAFF	TGTGCCAGCAGCTTGAGACAGCGGGTACCTGAAGCTTTCTTT
NA	TRBJ1-5	TRBV5-1	few	CASSLDPDQPQHF	TGCGCCAGCAGCTTGGATCCTGATCAGCCCCAGCATTTT
TRBD1	TRBJ1-1	TRBV6-1	NA	CASSGRQGNTEAFF	TGTGCCAGCAGTGGCCGACAGGGGAACACTGAAGCTTTCTTT
TRBD1	TRBJ1-5	TRBV30	NA	CASPLGGQHQHF	TGTGCATCCCCGCTTGGGGGACAGCACCAGCATTTT
NA	TRBJ2-3	TRBV6-5	NA	CASSYARLDTQYF	TGTGCCAGCAGTTACGCACGACTGGATACGCAGTATTTT
TRBD1	TRBJ1-1	TRBV6-6	few	CASSSITGVTEAFF	TGTGCCAGCAGTTCGATCACAGGGGTGACTGAAGCTTTCTTT
NA	TRBJ2-5	TRBV5-1	NA	CASSLEATGAQYF	TGCGCCAGCAGCTTGGAGGCCACGGGGGCCCAGTACTTC
NA	TRBJ2-7	TRBV5-1	few	CASSFDSYYEQYF	TGCGCCAGCAGCTTTGACAGTTACTACGAGCAGTACTTC
TRBD1	TRBJ1-2	TRBV6-5	NA	CASSLNAGGGYGYTF	TGTGCCAGCAGCTTAAACGCAGGGGGTGGCTATGGCTACACCTTC
NA	TRBJ2-7	TRBV10-1	few	CASSESRGSAEQYF	TGCGCCAGCAGTGAGTCAAGGGGCTCGGCCGAGCAGTACTTC
TRBD1	TRBJ2-7	TRBV19	few	CASSIPGTAYEQYF	TGTGCCAGTAGTATACCCGGGACAGCCTACGAGCAGTACTTC
NA	TRBJ2-6	TRBV5-1	few	CASSPSGSSGANVLTF	TGCGCCAGCAGCCCATCGGGAAGCTCTGGGGCCAACGTCCTGACTTTC
NA	TRBJ2-7	TRBV19	NA	CATRAGSSYEQYF	TGTGCCACTAGGGCCGGGAGCTCCTACGAGCAGTACTTC
NA	TRBJ2-5	TRBV5-1	NA	CASSPSSSETQYF	TGCGCCAGCAGCCCGAGTTCATCCGAGACCCAGTACTTC
TRBD2	TRBJ2-7	TRBV5-4	NA	CASSLGTSSYEQYF	TGTGCCAGCAGCTTGGGGACTAGCAGCTACGAGCAGTACTTC